These 32 T cell receptor beta chains originate from one sample sequenced in a study of blood T cells in healthy people across ages. Alongside a J-beta primer mix, a sample-barcoded 5' primer served in a second PCR lasting about 7 to 11 cycles. MiXCR, applied by TCRdb to the 5' RACE reads, yields one record per CDR3 protein. The sample has about 600,000 distinct CDR3 sequences; around half are singletons. Material for sequencing was blood. The receptors here all came from a man older than 75 in good health.

The V call is TRBV12-3 or TRBV12-4, the J call TRBJ1-6, with 8 nucleotides matching TRBD1. With V trimmed by 5 bases and J by 12 bases, 9 bases remained unmatched. The CDR3 runs to 14 residues. In nucleotides, the CDR3 is TGTGCCAGCAGTCAAACCCGGACAGGGCGACCCCTCCACTTT. Translation gives CASSQTRTGRPLHF.

About this clonotype: A much larger clone is a single base away; this may be a read error. The chain is built from TRBV6-6 and TRBJ1-2; possible D gene TRBD1, 6 bases. V lost 8 bases and J lost 1, with 14 bases in between. The germline gives CDR1 MNHNY, CDR2 SVGAGI (reference sequence). This CDR3 region has 14 residues. The CDR3 DNA is TGTGCCAGCTTTGCAGGGGCAGATAACTATGGCTACACCTTC. Translating it yields CASFAGADNYGYTF.

This CDR3 reads CASSLRRDRGEGEQFF. DNA for the CDR3: TGTGCCAGCAGCCTCAGACGCGATCGTGGGGAGGGAGAGCAGTTCTTC. The chain carries TRBV3-1 and TRBJ2-1; 7 bases map to TRBD2. The V gene end was trimmed by 4 bases and the J gene end by 10 bases; junction bases not matched to a gene: 16. CDR3 length: 16 residues. CDR1 and CDR2 from the germline V gene are LGHDT and YNNKEL (reference sequence).

J is TRBJ1-4 and V is TRBV5-1; a weak D match, TRBD1 (5 bases). Germline V gene data show CDR1 as SGHRS and CDR2 as YFSETQ. V lost 2 bases, J lost 5 bases, and 10 bases lay in between. The CDR3 runs 14 residues. CDR3 sequence: CASSFAGGNEKLFF. CDR3 sequence (DNA): TGCGCCAGCAGCTTCGCCGGGGGAAATGAAAAACTGTTTTTT.

V and J are TRBV6-6 and TRBJ2-5; 11 nucleotides line up with TRBD2. The J call is doubtful: the DNA matches TRBJ2-7 better. There are 15 residues in the CDR3. CDR1 and CDR2 (germline): MNHNY, SVGAGI (reference sequence). CDR3 sequence reads: CASSYSSGREYEQYF. For the CDR3, the DNA is TGTGCCAGCAGTTACTCTAGCGGGAGGGAGTACGAGCAGTACTTC.

This clonotype was observed many times. The rearrangement uses TRBV29-1 and TRBJ2-7; the D is unclear. Germline CDR1 SQVTM, CDR2 ANQGSEA. Trimming removed 3 bases from V and 6 bases from J, with 9 bases in between. CDR3 length: 11 amino acids. CDR3 coding DNA: TGCAGCGTTGAGGACGGTACCGAGCAGTACTTC. This translates into CSVEDGTEQYF.

In this sample, this clonotype turned up many times. The rearrangement uses TRBV6-5 and TRBJ2-7, with TRBD1 matching over 8 bases. CDR3 length equals 14 residues. The V and J ends lost 6 bases and 6 bases, in that order; junction bases with no gene match: 10. Per the germline V gene, CDR1 is MNHEY and CDR2 is SVGAGI. The CDR3 protein is CASSFSRGPAEQYF. Here the CDR3 DNA reads TGTGCCAGCAGCTTCTCCAGGGGGCCCGCCGAGCAGTACTTC.

This clonotype was seen more than once but under ten times. Given a much more abundant clone one base away, this may be a read error. This chain joins TRBV11-2 and TRBJ2-7, with 8 bases matching TRBD1. V gave up 3 bases and J gave up 5 bases; unmatched junction bases: 0. The CDR3 runs to 12 residues. Germline values: CDR1 SGHAT, CDR2 FQNNGV. Here the CDR3 DNA reads TGTGCCAGCAGCTTGGACAGGGACGAGCAGTACTTC. This encodes CASSLDRDEQYF.

The table lists this clonotype with a few counts. The gene calls are TRBV4-1 and TRBJ2-7; D is ambiguous. Between the trimmed V and J ends, which lost 2 bases and 2 bases, there was a span of 13 bases. The CDR3 loop spans 15 amino acids. Germline V lookup: CDR1 MGHRA, CDR2 YSYEKL. Written as DNA, the CDR3 is TGCGCCAGCAGCCAACCCGGTATAGGTACCTACGAGCAGTACTTC. This gives the protein CASSQPGIGTYEQYF.

The genes are TRBV7-2 and TRBJ2-7; 13 nucleotides agree with TRBD2. The CDR3 length is 15 residues. Germline V CDR1 and CDR2: SGHTA, FQGNSA. V trimming: 4 bases; J trimming: 0 bases; junction bases outside the gene matches: 0. CDR3 loop: CASSWTSGGSYEQYF. The CDR3 DNA sequence: TGTGCCAGCAGCTGGACTAGCGGGGGCTCCTACGAGCAGTACTTC.

There are a few counts of this clonotype. This chain uses TRBV6-5 with TRBJ2-1; no clear D. V was pared by 2 bases and J by 2 bases, with 13 bases between. Germline V gene lookup returns CDR1 MNHEY and CDR2 SVGAGI. The CDR3 loop spans 16 amino acids. The CDR3 loop is CASSYRRRPTYNEQFF. CDR3 sequence (DNA): TGTGCCAGCAGTTACCGGAGACGACCGACCTACAATGAGCAGTTCTTC.

This chain uses TRBV5-1 with TRBJ2-3; 11 bases agree with TRBD2. The germline gives CDR1 SGHRS, CDR2 YFSETQ. V lost 4 bases and J lost 5; bases outside the gene matches: 3. This CDR3 contains 14 residues. The CDR3 DNA is TGCGCCAGCAGCCAAGGACTAGCGGGAGATACGCAGTATTTT. Protein: CASSQGLAGDTQYF.

V gene TRBV7-9 combines with J gene TRBJ2-7; the D gene could be TRBD1 or TRBD2 (6 bases each). The length of the CDR3 is 17 residues. V lost 4 bases, J lost 3 bases, and 22 bases lay in between. In germline, CDR1 is SEHNR, CDR2 FQNEAQ (reference sequence). The CDR3 DNA follows: TGTGCCAGCAGCTCCTTGGAGGGACACCCAAGTGGCTACGAGCAGTACTTC. Protein sequence: CASSSLEGHPSGYEQYF.

This chain joins TRBV20-1 and TRBJ1-2; the D is unclear. The V end was cut by 3 bases, the J end by 4 bases, with 9 bases between. This CDR3 comprises 12 residues. The V gene's germline CDR1 is DFQATT and CDR2 SNEGSKA (reference sequence). This CDR3 reads CSASSVLYGYTF. The DNA of the CDR3 is TGCAGTGCTAGCTCGGTTCTCTATGGCTACACCTTC.

This clonotype was found a few times. The chain couples TRBV20-1 to TRBJ2-3, with D possibly being TRBD1 (5 bases). CDR3 length: 15 residues. Germline CDR1 and CDR2: DFQATT and SNEGSKA (reference sequence). Between the trimmed V and J ends, which lost 4 bases and 5 bases, there was a span of 19 bases. The CDR3 coding sequence is TGCAGTGCTACCAACCCAACAGGTCGTGGAGATACGCAGTATTTT. Its translation: CSATNPTGRGDTQYF.

This rearrangement joins TRBV12-3 or TRBV12-4 to TRBJ1-2; D perhaps matches TRBD1 (6 bases). There are 10 residues in the CDR3. V lost 7 bases, J lost 13 bases, and 13 bases lay in between. The CDR3 region has the DNA TGTGCCAGCACCCCAGGGGTTAGCACCTTC. Residues: CASTPGVSTF.

In its sample, this clonotype was seen a few times. The V gene is TRBV7-2, the J gene TRBJ2-3; TRBD2 matches 13 bases. The V segment lost 3 bases and the J segment 0 bases; nucleotides outside the gene matches: 6. The CDR3 runs to 18 residues. CDR1 SGHTA and CDR2 FQGNSA come from the germline V gene. The CDR3 protein is CASSFTGTSGTSTDTQYF. As DNA, the CDR3 is TGTGCCAGCAGCTTCACCGGGACTAGCGGGACTAGCACAGATACGCAGTATTTT.

Points on this clonotype: A clone one base away is much larger, so this may be a read error. The V and J genes are TRBV6-6 and TRBJ2-7; TRBD2 might be the D (5 bases). The J call may be faulty, since TRBJ2-4 better matches the DNA end. The CDR3 sequence is 15 residues long. CDR1 and CDR2 from the germline V gene are MNHNY and SVGAGI (reference sequence). The CDR3: CASTDTEGSKNIQYF. In DNA, the CDR3 is TGTGCCAGCACCGATACAGAGGGATCCAAAAACATTCAGTACTTC.

Turning to this clonotype: This sequence may be a read error, since a much larger clone differs from it by one base. The chain uses TRBV6-5 and TRBJ2-7; the D gene could be TRBD1 or TRBD2 (5 bases each). The end of the DNA is better explained by TRBJ2-5, so the J call may be wrong. The germline CDR1 and CDR2 sequences are MNHEY and SVGAGI. CDR3 length: 15 amino acids. The CDR3: CASSQPVGDQETQYF. CDR3 nucleotides: TGTGCCAGCAGTCAGCCTGTGGGGGACCAAGAGACCCAGTACTTC.

This clonotype appeared once. This sequence joins TRBV5-1 and TRBJ2-1; 7 nucleotides line up with TRBD2. V lost 4 bases and J lost 0; bases outside the gene matches: 7. Germline V gene sequence: CDR1 SGHRS, CDR2 YFSETQ. This CDR3 contains 16 residues. The CDR3 region is CASSASGDSSYNEQFF. The CDR3 coding sequence is TGCGCCAGCAGCGCGAGCGGGGATAGCTCCTACAATGAGCAGTTCTTC.

This sequence joins TRBV4-3 and TRBJ1-1; 7 bases fit TRBD1. CDR1 LGHNA and CDR2 YSLEER come from the germline V gene. The CDR3 sequence is 18 residues long. V lost 0 bases to trimming and J lost 3 bases; unmatched junction nucleotides: 13. The CDR3 region is CASSQDTGTASMDTEAFF. CDR3 DNA: TGCGCCAGCAGCCAAGACACCGGGACAGCGTCAATGGACACTGAAGCTTTCTTT.

The CDR3 region is CASSWVSGAQETQYF. The DNA of the CDR3 is TGTGCCAGCAGTTGGGTGTCGGGAGCTCAAGAGACCCAGTACTTC. The gene calls are TRBV6-5 and TRBJ2-5; perhaps TRBD2 as D (6 bases). The CDR3 sequence is 15 residues long. V shed 4 bases and J shed 2 bases, with 14 bases lying between them. The germline V gene encodes CDR1 MNHEY and CDR2 SVGAGI.

The rearrangement uses TRBV7-9 and TRBJ2-7; TRBD1 aligns across 8 bases. This CDR3 contains 16 residues. Germline lookup yields CDR1 SEHNR and CDR2 FQNEAQ (reference sequence). J lost 3 bases, V lost 5 bases, and 12 bases had no gene match. The CDR3 sequence: CASSGRLTGVSYEQYF. The CDR3 DNA is TGTGCCAGCAGCGGGCGGCTGACAGGGGTTAGCTACGAGCAGTACTTC.

To note about this clonotype: A much larger clone differs from this one at a single base, so this may be a read error. This chain links TRBV11-2 with TRBJ2-1; D is uncertain. Germline CDR1 reads SGHAT; CDR2 reads FQNNGV. Trimming took 5 bases from V and 9 from J, leaving 11 bases between them. The CDR3 runs 12 residues. The CDR3 region is CASSRSLSEQFF. The CDR3 DNA is TGTGCCAGCAGCCGGTCCCTCAGTGAGCAGTTCTTC.

This clonotype was seen a handful of times. The rearrangement uses TRBV7-2 and TRBJ2-1, with TRBD1 matching 7 bases. This CDR3 spans 15 amino acids. The V gene's germline CDR1 is SGHTA and CDR2 FQGNSA. Germline trimming cut 2 bases from V and 5 bases from J; bases unmatched to any gene: 6. The CDR3 region is CASSLIWDRNNEQFF. CDR3 DNA sequence: TGTGCCAGCAGCTTAATTTGGGACAGAAACAATGAGCAGTTCTTC.

This clonotype has just a few counts. The chain recombines TRBV10-3 with TRBJ2-6; perhaps TRBD1 as D (5 bases). CDR1 and CDR2 from the germline V gene are ENHRY and SYGVKD. The V and J ends lost 6 bases and 0 bases respectively, with 15 bases between them. The CDR3 contains 17 residues. CDR3 sequence: CAIRQGADRSGANVLTF. The CDR3 coding sequence is TGTGCCATCAGGCAGGGCGCCGACCGCTCTGGGGCCAACGTCCTGACTTTC.

V and J are TRBV5-1 and TRBJ2-7; possibly TRBD2 for D (6 bases). The V end was cut by 5 bases, the J end by 6 bases, with 15 bases between. Germline V gene lookup returns CDR1 SGHRS and CDR2 YFSETQ. The CDR3 contains 13 residues. CDR3 sequence (DNA): TGCGCCAGCAGACCAACGACTAGTTCCGAGCAGTACTTC. It yields the protein CASRPTTSSEQYF.

The genes are TRBV6-2 or TRBV6-3 and TRBJ2-3; 9 bases fit TRBD2. CDR1 is MNHEY, CDR2 SVGEGT, per germline. V shed 6 bases and J 4 bases; nucleotides not matched to a gene: 11. The CDR3 covers 16 residues. This chain's CDR3 is CASSDVGLALPDTQYF. CDR3 nucleotide sequence: TGTGCCAGCAGCGACGTAGGACTAGCGCTCCCAGATACGCAGTATTTT.

The rearrangement joins TRBV5-1 to TRBJ2-1; tentatively, D is TRBD1 (5 bases). Deletions cut 5 bases from V and 0 bases from J, with 12 bases between. The CDR3 runs 15 residues. Germline CDR1 is SGHRS and CDR2 is YFSETQ. This CDR3 is CASRAQGGSYNEQFF. The CDR3, as DNA: TGCGCCAGCAGAGCTCAGGGTGGCTCCTACAATGAGCAGTTCTTC.

This sequence joins TRBV5-1 and TRBJ2-7; D possibly corresponds to TRBD2 (6 bases). Between the trimmed V and J ends, which lost 4 bases and 1 base, there was a span of 15 bases. Per the germline V gene, CDR1 is SGHRS and CDR2 is YFSETQ. The CDR3 sequence is 15 residues long. Here the CDR3 DNA reads TGCGCCAGCAGCCCCTCGGAGGGGAGGTCCTACGAGCAGTACTTC. Protein product: CASSPSEGRSYEQYF.

This clonotype has just a few counts. The CDR3 sequence: CASSLLAGTGELFF. Here the CDR3 DNA reads TGTGCCAGCAGTTTGCTAGCGGGCACCGGGGAGCTGTTTTTT. This chain connects TRBV27 to TRBJ2-2; 8 nucleotides match TRBD2. Unmatched junction bases numbered 1, after V lost 3 bases and J lost 4 bases. This CDR3 has 14 residues. The germline gives CDR1 MNHEY, CDR2 SMNVEV (reference sequence).

This clonotype was seen a handful of times. This sequence joins TRBV20-1 and TRBJ1-2; D ambiguous. V lost 3 bases and J lost 4, with 12 bases in between. In germline, CDR1 is DFQATT, CDR2 SNEGSKA (reference sequence). This CDR3 has 13 residues. The CDR3 nucleotides read TGCAGTGCTAGTTCTGGCAGGACCTATGGCTACACCTTC. It specifies CSASSGRTYGYTF.